This T cell receptor beta chain was captured in a study of CD8+CD57+ T cells in acquired aplastic anemia. At the level of the study: Mean DNA quantity obtained from sorted CD4+ and CD8+ cells was about 3.5 ug.

Investigators profiled TCR beta VDJ and CDR3 from genomic DNA template. Each CDR3 protein is one row after TCRdb ran MiXCR on the reads. This sample yields about 160,000 distinct CDR3 sequences, of which about 50% are seen a single time; around a third belongs to the top ten. Per germline, CDR1 SGHAT and CDR2 FQNNGV. CDR3 length equals 17 residues. J lost 1 base, V lost 0 bases, and 6 bases had no gene match. Patients chosen for sequencing had shown CD8+CD57+ cell expansion by flow cytometry. Turning to this clonotype: The antigen is undetermined.

Study-level findings and limits: Some 29 CD8+ CDR3 sequences were shared between patients and controls. Any difference that existed in CD8+ Simpson's diversity between patients and controls was not significant.

The specimen was sorted CD4+, CD8+, or CD8+CD57+ T cells (not recorded which) from PBMCs. This clonotype originated in a human donor with aplastic anemia. The chain couples TRBV11-2 to TRBJ2-1, with 7 bases identical to TRBD2. The CDR3 nucleotides read TGTGCCAGCAGCTTAGACCCTCCGGGGGGATCCTACAATGAGCAGTTCTTC. It codes for CASSLDPPGGSYNEQFF.